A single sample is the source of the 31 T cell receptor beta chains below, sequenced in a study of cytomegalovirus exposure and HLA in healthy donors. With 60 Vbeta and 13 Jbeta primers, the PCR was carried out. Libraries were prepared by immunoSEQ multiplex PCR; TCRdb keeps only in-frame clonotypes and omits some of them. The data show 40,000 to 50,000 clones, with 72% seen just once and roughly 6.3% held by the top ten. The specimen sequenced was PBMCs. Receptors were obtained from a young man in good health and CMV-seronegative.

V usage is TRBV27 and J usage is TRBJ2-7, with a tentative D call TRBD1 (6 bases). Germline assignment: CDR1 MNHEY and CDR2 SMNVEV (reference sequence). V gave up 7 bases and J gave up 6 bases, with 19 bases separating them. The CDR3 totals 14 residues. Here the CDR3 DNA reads TGTGCCAGCAACCTACAGGGACCTAGGGGCGAGCAGTACTTC. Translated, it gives CASNLQGPRGEQYF.

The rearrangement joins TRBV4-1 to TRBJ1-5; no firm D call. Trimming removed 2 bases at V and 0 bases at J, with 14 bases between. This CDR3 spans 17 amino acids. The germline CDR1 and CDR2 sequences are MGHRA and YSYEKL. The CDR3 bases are TGCGCCAGCAGCCAACAAACGGAGAACTATAGCAATCAGCCCCAGCATTTT. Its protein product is CASSQQTENYSNQPQHF.

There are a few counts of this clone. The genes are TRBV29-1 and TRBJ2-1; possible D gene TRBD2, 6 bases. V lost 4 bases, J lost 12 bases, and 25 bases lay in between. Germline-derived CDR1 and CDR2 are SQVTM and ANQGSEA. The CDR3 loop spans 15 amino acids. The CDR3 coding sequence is TGCAGCGTTGCTCAGACTAGTCTCCAGCTGAGCGGGCAGTTCTTC. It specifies CSVAQTSLQLSGQFF.

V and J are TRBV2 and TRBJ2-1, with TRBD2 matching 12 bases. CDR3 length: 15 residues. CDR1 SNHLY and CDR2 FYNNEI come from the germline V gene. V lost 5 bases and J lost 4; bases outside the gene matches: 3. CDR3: CASSLAGGPYNEQFF. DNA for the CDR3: TGTGCCAGCAGTCTAGCGGGAGGGCCATACAATGAGCAGTTCTTC.

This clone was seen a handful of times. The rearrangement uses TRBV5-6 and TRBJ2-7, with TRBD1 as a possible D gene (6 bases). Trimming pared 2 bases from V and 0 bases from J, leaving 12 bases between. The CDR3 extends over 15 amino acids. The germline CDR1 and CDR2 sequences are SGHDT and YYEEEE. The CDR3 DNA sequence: TGTGCCAGCAGCTTCAGGGGAAGGAGCTCCTACGAGCAGTACTTC. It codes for CASSFRGRSSYEQYF.

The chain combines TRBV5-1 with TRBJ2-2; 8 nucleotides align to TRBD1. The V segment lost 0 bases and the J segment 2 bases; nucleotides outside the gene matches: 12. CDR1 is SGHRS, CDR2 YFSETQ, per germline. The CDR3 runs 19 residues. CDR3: CASSLVGTGLNKNTGELFF. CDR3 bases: TGCGCCAGCAGCTTGGTCGGGACAGGCCTAAACAAAAACACCGGGGAGCTGTTTTTT.

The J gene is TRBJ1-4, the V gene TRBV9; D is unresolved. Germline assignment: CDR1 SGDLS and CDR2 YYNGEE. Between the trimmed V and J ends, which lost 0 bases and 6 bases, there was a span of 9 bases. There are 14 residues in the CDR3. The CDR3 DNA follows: TGTGCCAGCAGCGTAGCCCCAGGCGATGAAAAACTGTTTTTT. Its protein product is CASSVAPGDEKLFF.

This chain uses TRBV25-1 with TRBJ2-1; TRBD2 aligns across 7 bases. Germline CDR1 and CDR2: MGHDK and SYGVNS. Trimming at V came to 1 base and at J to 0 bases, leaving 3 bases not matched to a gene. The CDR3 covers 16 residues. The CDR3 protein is CASSEWGGASYNEQFF. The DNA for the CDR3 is TGTGCCAGCAGTGAATGGGGGGGAGCCTCCTACAATGAGCAGTTCTTC.

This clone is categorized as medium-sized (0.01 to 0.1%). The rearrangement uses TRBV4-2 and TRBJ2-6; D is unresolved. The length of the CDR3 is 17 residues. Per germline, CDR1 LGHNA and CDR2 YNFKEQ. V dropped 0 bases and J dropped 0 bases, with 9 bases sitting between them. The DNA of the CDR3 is TGTGCCAGCAGCCAAGAGGCGGTCGGCTCTGGGGCCAACGTCCTGACTTTC. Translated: CASSQEAVGSGANVLTF.

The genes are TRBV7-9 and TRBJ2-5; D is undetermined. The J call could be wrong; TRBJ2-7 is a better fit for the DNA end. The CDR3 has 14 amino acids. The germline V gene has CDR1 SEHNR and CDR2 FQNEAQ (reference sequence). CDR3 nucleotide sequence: TGTGCCAGCACCACCAAGACAAAAGCCTACGAGCAGTACTTC. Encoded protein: CASTTKTKAYEQYF.

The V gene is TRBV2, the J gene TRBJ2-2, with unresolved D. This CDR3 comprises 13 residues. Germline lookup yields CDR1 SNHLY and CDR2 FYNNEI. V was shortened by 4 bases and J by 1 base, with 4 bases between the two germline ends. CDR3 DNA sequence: TGTGCCAGCAGTGGACAGAACACCGGGGAGCTGTTTTTT. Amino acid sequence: CASSGQNTGELFF.

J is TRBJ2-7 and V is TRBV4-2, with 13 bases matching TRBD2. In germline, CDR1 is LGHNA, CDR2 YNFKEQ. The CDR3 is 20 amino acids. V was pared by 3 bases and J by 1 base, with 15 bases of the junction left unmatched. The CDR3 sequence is CASSHEFGTSGTRVSYEQYF. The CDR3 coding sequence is TGTGCCAGCAGCCATGAATTCGGGACTAGCGGGACCAGAGTTTCCTACGAGCAGTACTTC.

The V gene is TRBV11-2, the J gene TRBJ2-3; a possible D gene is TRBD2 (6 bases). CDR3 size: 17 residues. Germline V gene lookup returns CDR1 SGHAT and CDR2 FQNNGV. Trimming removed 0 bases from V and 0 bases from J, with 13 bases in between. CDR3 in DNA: TGTGCCAGCAGCTTAGATCAACTAGCCACTAGCACAGATACGCAGTATTTT. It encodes CASSLDQLATSTDTQYF.

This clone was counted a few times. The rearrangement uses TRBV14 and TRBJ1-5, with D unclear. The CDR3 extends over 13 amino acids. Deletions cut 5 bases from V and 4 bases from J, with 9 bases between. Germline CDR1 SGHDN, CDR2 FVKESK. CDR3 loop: CASSAMINQPQHF. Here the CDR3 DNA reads TGTGCCAGCAGCGCGATGATAAATCAGCCCCAGCATTTT.

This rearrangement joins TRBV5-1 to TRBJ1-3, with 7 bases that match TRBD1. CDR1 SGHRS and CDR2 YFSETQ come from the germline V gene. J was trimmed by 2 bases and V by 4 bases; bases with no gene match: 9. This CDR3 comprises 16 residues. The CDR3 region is CASSHSPRGTGNTIYF. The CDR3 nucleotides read TGCGCCAGCAGCCACAGTCCCAGGGGGACTGGAAACACCATATATTTT.

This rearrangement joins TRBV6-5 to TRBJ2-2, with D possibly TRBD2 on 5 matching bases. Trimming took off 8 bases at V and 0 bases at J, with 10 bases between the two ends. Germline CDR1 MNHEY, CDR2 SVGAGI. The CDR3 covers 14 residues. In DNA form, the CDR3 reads TGTGCCAGCTCCAGCGGACCGAACACCGGGGAGCTGTTTTTT. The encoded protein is CASSSGPNTGELFF.

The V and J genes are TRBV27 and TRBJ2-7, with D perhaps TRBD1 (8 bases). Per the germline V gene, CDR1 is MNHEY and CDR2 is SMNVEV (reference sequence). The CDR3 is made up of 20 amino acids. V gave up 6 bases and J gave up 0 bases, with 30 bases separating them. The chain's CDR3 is CASSPALGQGNAGDSYEQYF. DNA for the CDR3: TGTGCCAGCAGCCCAGCCCTCGGACAGGGAAACGCGGGGGACTCCTACGAGCAGTACTTC.

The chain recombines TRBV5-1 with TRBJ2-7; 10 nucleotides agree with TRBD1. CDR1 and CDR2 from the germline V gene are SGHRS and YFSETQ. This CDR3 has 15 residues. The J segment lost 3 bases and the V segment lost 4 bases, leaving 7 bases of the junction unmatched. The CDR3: CASSAPGQGFYEQYF. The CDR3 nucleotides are TGCGCCAGCAGCGCACCGGGACAGGGGTTCTACGAGCAGTACTTC.

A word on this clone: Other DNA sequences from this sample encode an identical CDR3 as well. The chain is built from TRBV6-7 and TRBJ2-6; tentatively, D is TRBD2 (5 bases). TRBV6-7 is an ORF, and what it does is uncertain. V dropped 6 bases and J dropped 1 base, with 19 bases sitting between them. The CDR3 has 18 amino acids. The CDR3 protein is CASRGIDIRRSGANVLTF. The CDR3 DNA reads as TGTGCCAGCAGAGGTATTGACATTCGGAGGTCTGGGGCCAACGTCCTGACTTTC.

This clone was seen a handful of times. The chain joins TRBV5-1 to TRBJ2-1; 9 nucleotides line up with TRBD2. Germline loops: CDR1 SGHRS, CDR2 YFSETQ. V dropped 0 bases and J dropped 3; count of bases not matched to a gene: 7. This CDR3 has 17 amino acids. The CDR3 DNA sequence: TGCGCCAGCAGCTTGGTGGCGGGAGGGGTCTACTACAATGAGCAGTTCTTC. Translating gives CASSLVAGGVYYNEQFF.

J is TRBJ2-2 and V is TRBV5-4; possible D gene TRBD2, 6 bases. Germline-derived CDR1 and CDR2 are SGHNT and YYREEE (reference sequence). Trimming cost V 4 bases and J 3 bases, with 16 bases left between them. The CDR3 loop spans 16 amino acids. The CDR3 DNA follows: TGTGCCAGCAGCCCGCTTCCAGGAGGGGACACCGGGGAGCTGTTTTTT. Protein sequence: CASSPLPGGDTGELFF. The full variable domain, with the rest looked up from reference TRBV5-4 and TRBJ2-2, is ETGVTQSPTHLIKTRGQQVTLRCSSQSGHNTVSWYQQALGQGPQFIFQYYREEENGRGNFPPRFSGLQFPNYSSELNVNALELDDSALYLCASSPLPGGDTGELFFGEGSRLTVL.

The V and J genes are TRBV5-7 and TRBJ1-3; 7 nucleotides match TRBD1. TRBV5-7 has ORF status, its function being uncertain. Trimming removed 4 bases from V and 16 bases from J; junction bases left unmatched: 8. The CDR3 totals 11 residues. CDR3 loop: CASSPTGWRYF. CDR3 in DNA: TGTGCCAGCAGCCCGACAGGGTGGAGGTATTTT.

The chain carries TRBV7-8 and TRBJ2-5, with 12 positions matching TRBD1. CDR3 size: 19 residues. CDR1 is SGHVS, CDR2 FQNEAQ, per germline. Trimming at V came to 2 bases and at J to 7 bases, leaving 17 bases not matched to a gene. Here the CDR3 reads CASSLLLLPGQGARGTQYF. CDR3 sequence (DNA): TGTGCCAGCAGCTTACTCCTACTCCCGGGACAGGGGGCCCGAGGGACCCAGTACTTC.

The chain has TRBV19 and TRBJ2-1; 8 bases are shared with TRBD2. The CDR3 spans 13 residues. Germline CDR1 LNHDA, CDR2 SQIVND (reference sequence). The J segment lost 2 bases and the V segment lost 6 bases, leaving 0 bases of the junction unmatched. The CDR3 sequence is CASSGRAYNEQFF. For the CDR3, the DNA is TGTGCCAGTAGCGGGAGGGCCTACAATGAGCAGTTCTTC.

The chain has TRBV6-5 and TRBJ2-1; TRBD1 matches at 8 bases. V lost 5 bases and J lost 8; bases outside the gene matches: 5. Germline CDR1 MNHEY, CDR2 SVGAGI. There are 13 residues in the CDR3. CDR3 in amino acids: CASSRTGSYEQFF. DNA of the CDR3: TGTGCCAGCAGTAGGACAGGGAGTTATGAGCAGTTCTTC.

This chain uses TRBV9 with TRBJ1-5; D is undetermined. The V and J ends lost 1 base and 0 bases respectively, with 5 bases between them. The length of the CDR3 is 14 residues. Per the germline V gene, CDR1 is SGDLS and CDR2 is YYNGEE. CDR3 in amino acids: CASSVTGSNQPQHF. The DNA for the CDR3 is TGTGCCAGCAGCGTAACTGGTAGCAATCAGCCCCAGCATTTT.

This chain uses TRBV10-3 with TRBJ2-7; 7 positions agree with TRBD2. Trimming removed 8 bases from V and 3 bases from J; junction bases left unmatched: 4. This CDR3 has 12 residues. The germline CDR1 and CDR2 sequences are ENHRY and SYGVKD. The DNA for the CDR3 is TGTGCCATCCGAAGCGGGGACTACGAGCAGTACTTC. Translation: CAIRSGDYEQYF.

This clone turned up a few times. The CDR3 DNA reads TGTGCCAGCAATCAGGGGGCCGGAGAGACCCAGTACTTC. This codes for CASNQGAGETQYF. The chain links TRBV2 to TRBJ2-5; 8 bases agree with TRBD1. V shed 7 bases and J 4 bases; nucleotides not matched to a gene: 5. The CDR3 extends over 13 amino acids. Germline assignment: CDR1 SNHLY and CDR2 FYNNEI.

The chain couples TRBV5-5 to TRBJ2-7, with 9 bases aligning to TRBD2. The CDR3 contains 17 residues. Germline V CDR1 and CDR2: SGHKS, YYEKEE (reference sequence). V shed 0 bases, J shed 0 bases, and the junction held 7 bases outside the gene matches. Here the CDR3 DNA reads TGTGCCAGCAGCTTGGCCCCTCTAGCGGGACCCTCCTACGAGCAGTACTTC. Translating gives CASSLAPLAGPSYEQYF.

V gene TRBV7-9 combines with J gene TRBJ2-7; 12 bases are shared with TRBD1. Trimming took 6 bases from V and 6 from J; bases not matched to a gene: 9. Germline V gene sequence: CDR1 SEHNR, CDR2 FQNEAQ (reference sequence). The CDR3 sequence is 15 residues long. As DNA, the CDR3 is TGTGCCAGCAGACCGACCGGGACAGGGGGCCGCGAGCAGTACTTC. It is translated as CASRPTGTGGREQYF.

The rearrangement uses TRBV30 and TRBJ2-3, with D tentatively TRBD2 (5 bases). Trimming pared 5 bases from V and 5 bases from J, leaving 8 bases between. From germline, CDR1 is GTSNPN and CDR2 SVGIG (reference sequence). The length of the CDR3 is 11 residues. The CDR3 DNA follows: TGTGCCTGGGCCGAGGGAGATACGCAGTATTTT. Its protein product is CAWAEGDTQYF. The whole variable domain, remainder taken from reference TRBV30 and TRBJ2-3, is SQTIHQWPATLVQPVGSPLSLECTVEGTSNPNLYWYRQAAGRGLQLLFYSVGIGQISSEVPQNLSASRPQDRQFILSSKKLLLSDSGFYLCAWAEGDTQYFGPGTRLTVL.